These 3 T cell receptor beta chains came from one sample sequenced in a study of shared clonotypes between healthy human individuals. Libraries were prepared by immunoSEQ multiplex PCR; TCRdb keeps only in-frame clonotypes and omits some of them. The sample contains about 480,000 clones, 75% to 80% of which appear only once. Input material: PBMCs. These receptors came from a woman in her thirties or forties in good health. Some clones in this sample may be carry-over from other donors' samples.

This clone was seen only once. The chain employs TRBV28 and TRBJ2-2; TRBD2 matches 11 bases. The V gene end was trimmed by 5 bases and the J gene end by 0 bases; junction bases not matched to a gene: 5. In germline, CDR1 is MDHEN, CDR2 SYDVKM. CDR3 length: 17 amino acids. CDR3 coding DNA: TGTGCCAGCAGTGGGACTAGCGGAGCTTCGAACACCGGGGAGCTGTTTTTT. It is translated as CASSGTSGASNTGELFF.

The chain is built from TRBV15 and TRBJ2-2, with D hard to call. The V end was cut by 8 bases, the J end by 3 bases, with 13 bases between. The length of the CDR3 is 14 residues. CDR1 is LNHNV and CDR2 is YYDKDF in the germline V gene (reference sequence). CDR3 sequence: CATQWNYYTGELFF. For the CDR3, the DNA is TGTGCCACCCAGTGGAACTACTACACCGGGGAGCTGTTTTTT. The full variable domain, with the rest looked up from reference TRBV15 and TRBJ2-2, is DAMVIQNPRYQVTQFGKPVTLSCSQTLNHNVMYWYQQKSSQAPKLLFHYYDKDFNNEADTPDNFQSRRPNTSFCFLDIRSPGLGDTAMYLCATQWNYYTGELFFGEGSRLTVL.

The chain links TRBV28 to TRBJ2-1; D call uncertain. V was cut by 11 bases and J by 7 bases, with 21 bases left in between. The germline V gene encodes CDR1 MDHEN and CDR2 SYDVKM. The CDR3 has 14 residues. CDR3 sequence: CASDGGTGVNEQFF. The DNA of the CDR3 is TGTGCCTCGGACGGTGGAACCGGAGTTAATGAGCAGTTCTTC.